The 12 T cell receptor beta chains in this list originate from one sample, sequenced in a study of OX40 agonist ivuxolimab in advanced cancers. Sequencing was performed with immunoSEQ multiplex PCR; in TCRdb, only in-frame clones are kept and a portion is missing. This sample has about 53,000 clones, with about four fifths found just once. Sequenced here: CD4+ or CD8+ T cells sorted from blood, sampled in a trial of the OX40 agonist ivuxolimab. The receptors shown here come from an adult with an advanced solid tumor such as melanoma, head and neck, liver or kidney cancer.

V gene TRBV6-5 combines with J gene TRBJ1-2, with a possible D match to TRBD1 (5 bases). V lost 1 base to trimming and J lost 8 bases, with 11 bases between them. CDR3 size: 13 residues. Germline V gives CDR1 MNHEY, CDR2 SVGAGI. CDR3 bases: TGTGCCAGCAGTTACTACCCCGGGGACGGCTACACCTTC. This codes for CASSYYPGDGYTF.

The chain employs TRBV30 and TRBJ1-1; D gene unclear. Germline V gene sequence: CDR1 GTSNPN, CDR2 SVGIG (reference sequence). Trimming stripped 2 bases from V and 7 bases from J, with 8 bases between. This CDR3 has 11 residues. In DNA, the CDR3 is TGTGCCTGGAGTTTCGACCGTGAAGCTTTCTTT. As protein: CAWSFDREAFF.

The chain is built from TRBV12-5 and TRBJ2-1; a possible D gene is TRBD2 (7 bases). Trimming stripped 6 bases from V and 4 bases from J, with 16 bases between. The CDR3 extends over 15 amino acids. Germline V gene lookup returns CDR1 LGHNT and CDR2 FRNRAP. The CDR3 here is CASGPPAGAYNEQFF. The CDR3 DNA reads TGTGCTAGTGGCCCCCCGGCGGGGGCTTACAATGAGCAGTTCTTC.

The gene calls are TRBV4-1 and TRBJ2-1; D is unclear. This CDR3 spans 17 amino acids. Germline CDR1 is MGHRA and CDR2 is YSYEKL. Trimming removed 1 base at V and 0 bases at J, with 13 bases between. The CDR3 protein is CASSQAVSASSYNEQFF. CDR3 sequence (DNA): TGCGCCAGCAGCCAAGCGGTGTCAGCGAGCTCCTACAATGAGCAGTTCTTC.

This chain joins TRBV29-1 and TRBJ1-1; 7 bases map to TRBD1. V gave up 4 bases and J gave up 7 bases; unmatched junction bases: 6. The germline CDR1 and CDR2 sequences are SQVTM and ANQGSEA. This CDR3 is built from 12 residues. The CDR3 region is CSVVEGAVEAFF. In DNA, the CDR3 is TGCAGCGTTGTGGAGGGGGCCGTTGAAGCTTTCTTT.

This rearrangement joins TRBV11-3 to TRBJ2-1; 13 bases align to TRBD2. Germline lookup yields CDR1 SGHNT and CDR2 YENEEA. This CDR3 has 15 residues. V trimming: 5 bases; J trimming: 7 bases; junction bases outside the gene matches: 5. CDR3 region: CASSSGLAGDNEQFF. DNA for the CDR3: TGTGCCAGCAGCAGCGGACTAGCGGGAGATAATGAGCAGTTCTTC.

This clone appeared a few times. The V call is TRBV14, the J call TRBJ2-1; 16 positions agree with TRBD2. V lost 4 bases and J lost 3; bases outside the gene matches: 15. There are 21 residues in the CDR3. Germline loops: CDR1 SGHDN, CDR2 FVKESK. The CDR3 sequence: CASSLPLRGTSGRGIYNEQFF. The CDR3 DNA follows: TGTGCCAGCAGCCTCCCATTAAGGGGGACTAGCGGGAGGGGCATCTACAATGAGCAGTTCTTC.

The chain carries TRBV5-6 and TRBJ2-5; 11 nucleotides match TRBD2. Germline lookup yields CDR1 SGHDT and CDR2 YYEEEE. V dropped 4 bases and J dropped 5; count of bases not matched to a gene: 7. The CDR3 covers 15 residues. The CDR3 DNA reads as TGTGCCAGCAGCGCATTAGCGGGGGGGCGGGAGACCCAGTACTTC. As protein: CASSALAGGRETQYF.

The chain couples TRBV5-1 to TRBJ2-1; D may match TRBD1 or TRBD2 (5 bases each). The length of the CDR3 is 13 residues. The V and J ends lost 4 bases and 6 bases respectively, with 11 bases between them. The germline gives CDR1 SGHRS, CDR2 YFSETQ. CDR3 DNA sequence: TGCGCCAGCAGCGGGTCTGGGGGCAATGAGCAGTTCTTC. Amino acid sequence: CASSGSGGNEQFF.

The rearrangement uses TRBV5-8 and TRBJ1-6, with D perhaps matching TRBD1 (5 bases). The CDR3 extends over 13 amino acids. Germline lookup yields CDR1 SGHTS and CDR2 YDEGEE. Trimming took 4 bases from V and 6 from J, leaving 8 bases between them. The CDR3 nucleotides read TGTGCCAGCAGCACAGGACCTAATTCACCCCTCCACTTT. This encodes CASSTGPNSPLHF.

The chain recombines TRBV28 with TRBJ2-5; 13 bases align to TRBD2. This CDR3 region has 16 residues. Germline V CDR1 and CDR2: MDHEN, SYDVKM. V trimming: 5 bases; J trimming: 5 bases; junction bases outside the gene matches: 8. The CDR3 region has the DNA TGTGCCAGCAGTCCTGGACTAGCGGGAGTCCGGGAGACCCAGTACTTC. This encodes CASSPGLAGVRETQYF.

CDR3 protein: CASVMNTEAFF. Here the CDR3 DNA reads TGTGCCAGCGTTATGAACACTGAAGCTTTCTTT. This chain uses TRBV28 with TRBJ1-1; the D is unclear. V was trimmed by 8 bases and J by 0 bases, leaving 4 bases between them. The CDR3 runs 11 residues. CDR1 and CDR2 (germline): MDHEN, SYDVKM.